This is a list of T cell receptor beta chains from one sample in a study of identical twins. TCRdb recomputed calls from the 5' RACE reads with MiXCR, one row per CDR3 protein. The sample has nearly 900,000 distinct CDR3 sequences, over 9% seen once. A further study also used this sample, focusing on yellow fever vaccine responses in identical twins.

Sample: PBMCs. The source is a woman aged 18-29 years in good health. Both conserved end residues are part of each CDR3. The D gene is left open where the match is weak. Size tells how often a clone was seen (once, few, many) or the class of an expanded clone, and some rows leave it out.

d_call	clone_size	v_call	j_call	cdr3_aa
.	.	TRBV11-2	TRBJ2-1	CASRQIRQLPYNEQFF
.	few	TRBV3-1	TRBJ1-1	CASSQVGKATEAFF
TRBD2	few	TRBV6-6	TRBJ2-5	CASSTREGETQYF
.	few	TRBV29-1	TRBJ1-1	CSVSQAGAGAFF
TRBD2	.	TRBV29-1	TRBJ2-2	CSAWTSGDTGELFF
.	many	TRBV5-1	TRBJ2-3	CASSLGTATDTQYF
TRBD1	few	TRBV6-2/TRBV6-3	TRBJ2-2	CASRRDRVSGELFF
.	.	TRBV6-1	TRBJ1-5	CASSDGGEMQPQHF
TRBD1	few	TRBV12-3/TRBV12-4	TRBJ2-7	CASSLSGQGRHEQYF
.	.	TRBV15	TRBJ2-6	CATSSPWGSGANVLTF
.	.	TRBV18	TRBJ2-3	CASSPRTLTDTQYF
TRBD2	.	TRBV24-1	TRBJ2-7	CATSLAGGEQYF
.	few	TRBV3-1	TRBJ1-6	CASSQESRNSPLHF
TRBD1	.	TRBV3-1	TRBJ1-1	CASSHPETGVVTEAFF
TRBD2	.	TRBV12-3/TRBV12-4	TRBJ2-3	CASSLRGGTRDTQYF
.	.	TRBV20-1	TRBJ2-1	CSARALDAGNYEQFF
TRBD2	.	TRBV28	TRBJ2-3	CASSLWVASGSPSTDTQYF
.	few	TRBV4-1	TRBJ2-3	CASSHVSPGDTQYF
.	few	TRBV20-1	TRBJ1-1	CSAGTEAFF
.	.	TRBV4-1	TRBJ2-1	CASSPPSGWTRQFF
TRBD2	.	TRBV12-3/TRBV12-4	TRBJ2-1	CASSLATWPSGNSYNEQFF
.	many	TRBV20-1	TRBJ2-1	CSARDGSVGEQFF
.	.	TRBV9	TRBJ2-5	CASSTHPGVTETQYF
.	.	TRBV20-1	TRBJ2-5	CSAIARGQETQYF
.	.	TRBV5-1	TRBJ2-1	CASSSAGTHPSGEQFF
TRBD1	few	TRBV28	TRBJ2-2	CASSLEDRGRPGELFF
TRBD1	few	TRBV29-1	TRBJ1-1	CSVRGHLMYTEAFF
TRBD1	few	TRBV7-9	TRBJ1-4	CASSLADRVWEKLFF
TRBD1	few	TRBV7-3	TRBJ2-2	CASSPRQGGGELFF
.	many	TRBV28	TRBJ2-6	CASSLGQISNSGANVLTF
TRBD1	.	TRBV15	TRBJ1-5	CATSRDGTGSNQPQHF
TRBD1	few	TRBV14	TRBJ1-1	CASSQERDRFSEAFF
.	few	TRBV4-1	TRBJ2-2	CASSHGPGNTGELFF
.	.	TRBV27	TRBJ1-5	CASSPRLGSSNQPQHF
.	.	TRBV2	TRBJ1-2	CASSGTQKNYGYTF
.	few	TRBV24-1	TRBJ1-5	CATSDTDGDNQPQHF
.	many	TRBV4-1	TRBJ2-5	CASSQEQPMVIAQTQYF
.	few	TRBV27	TRBJ2-1	CASSGKGNEQFF
.	.	TRBV12-3/TRBV12-4	TRBJ2-1	CASSFVGRYNEQFF
.	.	TRBV10-3	TRBJ2-7	CASSITGPTYEQYF
.	.	TRBV24-1	TRBJ2-7	CATSDSGQRSYEQYF
TRBD1	.	TRBV28	TRBJ2-7	CASSSGTGGKYEQYF
.	few	TRBV12-3/TRBV12-4	TRBJ1-1	CASTLFGFEAFF
TRBD2	.	TRBV28	TRBJ2-4	CASSHTSGKWGIQYF
.	many	TRBV4-1	TRBJ1-1	CASSQVVTQTAFF
TRBD2	few	TRBV20-1	TRBJ2-5	CSASIWASGQETQYF
TRBD2	many	TRBV12-3/TRBV12-4	TRBJ2-5	CASSDSSGRAVRETQYF
.	few	TRBV11-3	TRBJ2-2	CASGTGLNTGELFF